This TCR beta chain was identified in a study of molecular identifiers for immune sequencing clone quantification. Looking at the study overall: Within a replicate experiment, RNA obtained from either approximately 22,000 or 94,000 naive CD8 cells was divided into five aliquots, and four of those aliquots were then sequenced.

This clonotype showed up many times. The CDR3 is 13 amino acids. Between the trimmed V and J ends, which lost 6 bases and 5 bases, there was a span of 11 bases. Germline values: CDR1 MNHEY, CDR2 SVGEGT. TCRdb independently ran MiXCR on the PCR reads; one entry per CDR3 protein. This repertoire shows 400,000 to 600,000 distinct CDR3 sequences, around a fifth found once; its top ten account for about 0.8%. Source material: naive CD8+ T cells from blood, with Jurkat cell RNA spiked in. Subset given: FACS-sorted CD8+CD4-CCR7+CD45RA+ naive T cells. The chain joins TRBV6-2 or TRBV6-3 to TRBJ1-5; D call uncertain. This clonotype was obtained from a human donor in good health. Some libraries in this study had Jurkat cell RNA spiked in. CDR3 amino acids: CASSLTVDQPQHF. The CDR3 coding sequence is TGTGCCAGCAGCCTAACAGTGGATCAGCCCCAGCATTTT.